This T cell receptor beta chain stems from a study of T cell repertoires in cytomegalovirus infection. Overall study context: In public TCR beta signatures, there were indications of both CMV infection and matching HLA type. Study observations and caveats: Cumulative frequency of public TCR beta families picked out carriers of CMV plus the relevant HLA.

TCRdb redid the calling of the reads with MiXCR, one entry per CDR3 protein. The sample contains about 490,000 distinct CDR3 sequences, around a quarter of which appear only once. The CDR3 extends over 13 amino acids. Trimming stripped 5 bases from V and 13 bases from J, with 15 bases between. The germline CDR1 and CDR2 sequences are SGHAT and FQNNGV. This clonotype showed up just a few times. The target antigen is unknown. The TCR was taken from a human donor in good health (CMV status not recorded). Some clones in this sample may be carry-over from other donors' samples. The sample consisted of PBMCs. This chain joins TRBV11-2 and TRBJ1-6; D not certain. CDR3 in amino acids: CASSVPGLSPLHF. Here the CDR3 DNA reads TGTGCCAGCAGCGTTCCGGGGTTGTCGCCCCTCCACTTT. The full variable domain, completed using reference TRBV11-2 and TRBJ1-6, is EAGVAQSPRYKIIEKRQSVAFWCNPISGHATLYWYQQILGQGPKLLIQFQNNGVVDDSQLPKDRFSAERLKGVDSTLKIQPAKLEDSAVYLCASSVPGLSPLHFGNGTRLTVT.